A single T cell receptor (beta chain) is shown here with its context. Its target is unknown. Trimming took off 1 base at V and 5 bases at J, with 26 bases between the two ends. This CDR3 region has 19 residues. The V gene's germline CDR1 is LGHNA and CDR2 YNFKEQ. TCRdb re-derived calls from the RT-PCR reads in MiXCR, one entry per CDR3 protein. The table has over 650,000 distinct CDR3 sequences, approximately 18% seen once. The data originate from a study of response to subunit inactivated influenza vaccine. The study, taken as a whole, reports: It was suggested by the authors that few new T cells are recruited by each seasonal influenza vaccination.

The rearrangement joins TRBV4-2 to TRBJ1-2, with D possibly matching TRBD1 (5 bases). The origin of this receptor is a man in his forties or fifties who received an inactivated influenza vaccine. Sequenced material: PBMCs from blood, taken roughly 5 days after vaccination. The CDR3 DNA reads TGTGCCAGCAGCCAAGTGCTAATTCCAGACCCGGGGAGGGGATATGGCTACACCTTC. Translation gives CASSQVLIPDPGRGYGYTF.